The rows below give T cell receptor beta chains drawn from one sample of a study of blood T cell repertoires in COVID-19. Sequencing was performed with immunoSEQ multiplex PCR; in TCRdb, only in-frame clones are kept and a portion is missing. The sample has approximately 490,000 clones; roughly nine tenths are singletons. Sequenced: PBMCs or T cells enriched from blood (not recorded which). All receptors come from a woman aged 18-29 years who had recovered from COVID-19. Both conserved end residues are part of each CDR3. D genes are given only for firm matches. Not every row has a clone size; where given, it reads once, few, many or a size class.

cdr3_length	v_call	j_call	d_call	clone_size	cdr3_nt	cdr3_aa
13	TRBV2	TRBJ1-6	TRBD1	NA	TGTGCCAGCAGTTTGACAGGGGAGGTACCCCTCCACTTT	CASSLTGEVPLHF
13	TRBV12-3/TRBV12-4	TRBJ1-1	NA	NA	TGTGCCAGCAAGGGGCCTTTGAACACTGAAGCTTTCTTT	CASKGPLNTEAFF
16	TRBV24-1	TRBJ1-5	TRBD1	NA	TGTGCCACCAGTGACCGTACAGGGGATAGCAATCAGCCCCAGCATTTT	CATSDRTGDSNQPQHF
15	TRBV19	TRBJ1-3	NA	NA	TGTGCCAGTAGTATCGCGGGCTTCTCTGGAAACACCATATATTTT	CASSIAGFSGNTIYF
16	TRBV29-1	TRBJ2-1	TRBD2	NA	TGCAGCGTTCCGGGACTAGCGGGGGGGCCGGGCAATGAGCAGTTCTTC	CSVPGLAGGPGNEQFF
16	TRBV4-1	TRBJ1-5	NA	few	TGCGCCAGCAGCCGCCGAATAGGGGAGGGCAATCAGCCCCAGCATTTT	CASSRRIGEGNQPQHF
15	TRBV5-1	TRBJ1-1	TRBD1	once	TGCGCCAGCTCCCTAGAACCGGGACAGGGAAGTCGAGCTTTCTTT	CASSLEPGQGSRAFF
14	TRBV7-9	TRBJ1-5	TRBD1	NA	TGTGCCAGCAGCTCTTCAGGGGGCAACCAGCCCCAGCATTTT	CASSSSGGNQPQHF
13	TRBV29-1	TRBJ2-3	NA	NA	TGCAGCGTTGTGGAGGACGCCACAGATACGCAGTATTTT	CSVVEDATDTQYF
16	TRBV4-2	TRBJ1-2	TRBD1	NA	TGTGCCAGCAGCCAAGGTCGACAGGGAATTTTAGATGGCTACACCTTC	CASSQGRQGILDGYTF
13	TRBV7-2	TRBJ2-3	NA	NA	TGTGCCAGCAGCTTAAACGGAGGGGATACGCAGTATTTT	CASSLNGGDTQYF
16	TRBV10-2	TRBJ2-1	NA	NA	TGCGCCAGCAGTGCCGGGTCTTTAAGCTCCTACAATGAGCAGTTCTTC	CASSAGSLSSYNEQFF
15	TRBV5-5	TRBJ1-1	NA	NA	TGTGCCAGCAGCGGGACCAAACAGGGGAACACTGAAGCTTTCTTT	CASSGTKQGNTEAFF
13	TRBV5-1	TRBJ2-5	NA	NA	TGCGCCAGCAGCCCTGCGATTGGAGAGACCCAGTACTTC	CASSPAIGETQYF
19	TRBV18	TRBJ1-3	NA	many	TGTGCCAGCTCACCCCCAGGAGGGGTTAGCGGGGTGCGAGGAAACACCATATATTTT	CASSPPGGVSGVRGNTIYF
15	TRBV30	TRBJ1-6	NA	NA	TGTGCCTCTAATTTTGCCACGGGCTATAATTCACCCCTCCACTTT	CASNFATGYNSPLHF
15	TRBV5-1	TRBJ2-1	TRBD1	NA	TGCGCCAGCAGCCAAACCCGGGACAGGGGAAATGAGCAGTTCTTC	CASSQTRDRGNEQFF
13	TRBV2	TRBJ1-1	NA	NA	TGTGCCAGCAGGGACTGGGACAAAGGAGGAGCTTTCTTT	CASRDWDKGGAFF
15	TRBV5-1	TRBJ2-5	TRBD2	NA	TGCGCCAGCAGCTTAGGAGCGGGGGGGCAGGGGACCCAGTACTTC	CASSLGAGGQGTQYF
15	TRBV7-9	TRBJ2-3	TRBD2	NA	TGTGCCAGCAGTCGACGGGGGGTCGACACAGATACGCAGTATTTT	CASSRRGVDTDTQYF
14	TRBV4-1	TRBJ2-3	NA	NA	TGCGCCAGCAGCCAAGACAGGGGAGAAGATACGCAGTATTTT	CASSQDRGEDTQYF
17	TRBV28	TRBJ2-1	NA	NA	TGTGCCAGCATGTATAAGATCCGGGATCCAGGGGACAATGAGCAGTTCTTC	CASMYKIRDPGDNEQFF
13	TRBV30	TRBJ1-2	TRBD1	NA	TGTGCCTTCCGACAGGGGGCAGACTATGGCTACACCTTC	CAFRQGADYGYTF
16	TRBV7-2	TRBJ2-5	TRBD2	NA	TGTGCCAGCAGCTGGACTAGTGGCGTCACGGGAGAGACCCAGTACTTC	CASSWTSGVTGETQYF
14	TRBV3-1/TRBV3-2	TRBJ2-5	TRBD2	NA	TGTGCCAGCAGCCAAAGCGGGGGCGGGGAGACCCAGTACTTC	CASSQSGGGETQYF
13	TRBV24-1	TRBJ1-5	NA	NA	TGTGCCACCAATGAAAGGGGCCATCAGCCCCAGCATTTT	CATNERGHQPQHF
15	TRBV5-6	TRBJ2-1	TRBD1	NA	TGTGCCAGCAGCAACTCCGGGACAGGACACAATGAGCAGTTCTTC	CASSNSGTGHNEQFF
17	TRBV6-1	TRBJ2-3	TRBD2	few	TGTGCCAGCAGTGAATCTCTAGCGGGGGAACGACCCGATACGCAGTATTTT	CASSESLAGERPDTQYF
17	TRBV9	TRBJ1-6	NA	few	TGTGCCAGCAGCGTAGAGCATTCGGGGATCGTCAATTCACCCCTCCACTTT	CASSVEHSGIVNSPLHF